These T cell receptor beta chains were read from a single sample in a study of blood T cell repertoires in COVID-19. This table comes from immunoSEQ multiplex PCR, and its TCRdb copy is limited to in-frame clones, with some not included. The table has 70,000 to 95,000 clones, roughly 86% seen once. The source material was peripheral blood. These receptors were collected from a man in his 70s with acute or convalescent COVID-19. CDR3s include the opening cysteine and the closing phenylalanine or tryptophan. The D gene is left open where the match is weak. Not every row has a clone size; where given, it reads once, few, many or a size class.

NA	TRBJ1-5	TRBV9	once	CASSVGGGASQPQHF	TGTGCCAGCAGCGTAGGCGGCGGGGCAAGTCAGCCCCAGCATTTT
TRBD2	TRBJ2-5	TRBV28	NA	CASSLWSGTSSETQYF	TGTGCCAGCAGTTTATGGAGCGGGACTTCCTCGGAGACCCAGTACTTC
TRBD1	TRBJ2-1	TRBV5-1	few	CASSLTGAGEQFF	TGCGCCAGCAGCTTGACAGGGGCTGGTGAGCAGTTCTTC
TRBD1	TRBJ1-1	TRBV14	NA	CASSHRGQGATEAFF	TGTGCCAGCAGCCACCGGGGACAGGGGGCGACTGAAGCTTTCTTT
NA	TRBJ2-1	TRBV3-1/TRBV3-2	NA	CASSHMGPYNEQFF	TGTGCCAGCAGCCATATGGGGCCATACAATGAGCAGTTCTTC
NA	TRBJ1-2	TRBV5-4	NA	CASSLPGGYGYTF	TGTGCCAGCAGCTTGCCAGGAGGCTATGGCTACACCTTC
NA	TRBJ1-6	TRBV19	NA	CASSIGVDSPLHF	TGTGCCAGTAGTATAGGAGTTGATTCACCCCTCCACTTT
NA	TRBJ1-2	TRBV28	NA	CASSLQVDGAGTNYGYTF	TGTGCCAGCAGTTTACAAGTAGATGGGGCGGGAACTAACTATGGCTACACCTTC
TRBD1	TRBJ2-1	TRBV18	NA	CASSSGQFYNEQFF	TGTGCCAGCTCATCGGGACAGTTCTACAATGAGCAGTTCTTC
NA	TRBJ2-1	TRBV15	once	CATSTSLAEQFF	TGTGCCACCAGCACTTCACTAGCCGAGCAGTTCTTC
NA	TRBJ1-2	TRBV6-5	NA	CASSYTGSYGYTF	TGTGCCAGCAGTTACACGGGATCCTATGGCTACACCTTC
NA	TRBJ2-7	TRBV11-2	NA	CASSPGTRNYEQYF	TGTGCCAGCAGCCCTGGGACACGAAACTACGAGCAGTACTTC
TRBD1	TRBJ2-1	TRBV5-1	once	CASSPTTRQGTDEQFF	TGCGCCAGCAGCCCAACGACCCGACAGGGTACGGATGAGCAGTTCTTC
NA	TRBJ2-3	TRBV5-4	NA	CASSPPTHSSTDTQYF	TGTGCCAGCAGCCCTCCGACTCATTCGAGCACAGATACGCAGTATTTT
TRBD1	TRBJ2-7	TRBV6-6	few	CASSPMFGTGGEQYF	TGTGCCAGCAGTCCAATGTTCGGGACAGGGGGCGAGCAGTACTTC
TRBD2	TRBJ2-7	TRBV3-1/TRBV3-2	NA	CASSPGLAGFYEQYF	TGTGCCAGCAGCCCAGGACTAGCGGGGTTCTACGAGCAGTACTTC
NA	TRBJ1-6	TRBV5-1	NA	CASSLDQGGGNSPLHF	TGCGCCAGCAGCTTGGATCAGGGTGGGGGGAATTCACCCCTCCACTTT
TRBD1	TRBJ2-6	TRBV5-4	NA	CASSVPGTARSGANVLTF	TGTGCCAGCAGCGTTCCCGGGACAGCCCGCTCTGGGGCCAACGTCCTGACTTTC
TRBD2	TRBJ2-2	TRBV5-4	NA	CASSLEGLAAGELFF	TGTGCCAGCAGCCTGGAGGGACTAGCAGCCGGGGAGCTGTTTTTT
NA	TRBJ1-3	TRBV9	NA	CASSTGTPVFSGNTIYF	TGTGCCAGCAGCACCGGGACACCTGTTTTCTCTGGAAACACCATATATTTT
NA	TRBJ1-2	TRBV19	NA	CASSITNRDAGYTF	TGTGCCAGTAGTATCACTAACAGGGATGCTGGCTACACCTTC
TRBD1	TRBJ1-1	TRBV4-3	once	CASSFAGGEEAFF	TGCGCCAGCAGCTTTGCAGGGGGCGAGGAGGCTTTCTTT
NA	TRBJ1-6	TRBV27	NA	CASSLHRTSSYNSPLHF	TGTGCCAGCAGTTTGCACAGAACTAGCTCCTATAATTCACCCCTCCACTTT
TRBD2	TRBJ2-2	TRBV14	once	CASSRKSGSLNTGELFF	TGTGCCAGCAGCCGGAAAAGCGGGAGTCTTAACACCGGGGAGCTGTTTTTT
TRBD1	TRBJ1-4	TRBV19	NA	CASSIWSGRGLGLDEKLFF	TGTGCCAGTAGTATTTGGTCGGGCAGGGGGCTAGGTTTGGATGAAAAACTGTTTTTT
NA	TRBJ1-2	TRBV2	NA	CASRDSYSYGYTF	TGTGCCAGCAGGGACAGTTATTCCTATGGCTACACCTTC
NA	TRBJ1-2	TRBV10-2	NA	CASSEIKGQIYGYTF	TGCGCCAGCAGTGAGATTAAAGGACAGATCTATGGCTACACCTTC
TRBD2	TRBJ2-1	TRBV11-3	NA	CASSLSGRGSYNEQFF	TGTGCCAGCAGTCTTAGCGGGAGAGGCTCCTACAATGAGCAGTTCTTC
TRBD1	TRBJ2-7	TRBV5-1	NA	CASSPWTGETYEQYF	TGCGCCAGCAGCCCATGGACAGGGGAAACCTACGAGCAGTACTTC
NA	TRBJ2-7	TRBV2	NA	CASSEGHHEQYF	TGTGCCAGCAGTGAAGGACACCACGAGCAGTACTTC
NA	TRBJ1-1	TRBV28	NA	CASSYHEAFF	TGTGCCAGCAGTTACCACGAGGCTTTCTTT
NA	TRBJ2-2	TRBV9	NA	CASSVWLAGELFF	TGTGCCAGCAGCGTATGGCTAGCCGGGGAGCTGTTTTTT